Presented here are 12 T cell receptor beta chains from one specimen sequenced in a study of response to subunit inactivated influenza vaccine. TCRdb processed the RT-PCR reads anew with MiXCR; each CDR3 protein has one entry. The sample has about 480,000 distinct CDR3 sequences, less than 30% seen once. The sequences come from CD4+ T cells sorted from PBMCs, collected 4 to 6 days after vaccination. The origin of the receptors is a middle-aged man who received an inactivated influenza vaccine.

The chain recombines TRBV4-3 with TRBJ2-7; no firm D call. Germline V CDR1 and CDR2: LGHNA, YSLEER. This CDR3 is built from 13 residues. Trimming pared 0 bases from V and 2 bases from J, leaving 5 bases between. CDR3 nucleotide sequence: TGCGCCAGCAGCCAAGATATGCCCTACGAGCAGTACTTC. Amino acid sequence: CASSQDMPYEQYF.

The chain is built from TRBV29-1 and TRBJ2-5; TRBD2 is a possible D gene (5 bases). V was clipped by 4 bases and J by 4 bases, with 13 bases between them. CDR1 SQVTM and CDR2 ANQGSEA come from the germline V gene. The CDR3 contains 13 residues. This CDR3 is CSVVARRLETQYF. The CDR3 nucleotides read TGCAGCGTTGTGGCCAGGAGGTTAGAGACCCAGTACTTC.

The chain employs TRBV20-1 and TRBJ2-7; D may be TRBD2 (5 bases). V was clipped by 6 bases and J by 4 bases, with 16 bases between them. The length of the CDR3 is 13 residues. The germline CDR1 and CDR2 sequences are DFQATT and SNEGSKA (reference sequence). Here the CDR3 reads CSANSGIEYEQYF. CDR3 nucleotides: TGCAGTGCAAACTCCGGGATAGAGTACGAGCAGTACTTC.

The chain carries TRBV7-2 and TRBJ2-7; D might be TRBD1 (5 bases). The CDR3 runs 13 residues. CDR1 and CDR2 (germline): SGHTA, FQGNSA. Between the trimmed V and J ends, which lost 5 bases and 5 bases, there was a span of 13 bases. CDR3: CASSPRTLHEQYF. The CDR3 DNA sequence: TGTGCCAGCAGCCCCCGGACACTACACGAGCAGTACTTC.

The V gene is TRBV10-3, the J gene TRBJ1-5; 7 bases fit TRBD1. Germline V gene lookup returns CDR1 ENHRY and CDR2 SYGVKD. The CDR3 is made up of 13 amino acids. V was clipped by 8 bases and J by 0 bases; unmatched bases: 1. CDR3 residues: CAIGTDSNQPQHF. For the CDR3, the DNA is TGTGCCATCGGGACAGATAGCAATCAGCCCCAGCATTTT.

The chain recombines TRBV4-1 with TRBJ2-1, with D tentatively TRBD2 (6 bases). The CDR3 is 17 residues long. Trimming took off 2 bases at V and 7 bases at J, with 21 bases between the two ends. Germline V lookup: CDR1 MGHRA, CDR2 YSYEKL. Here the CDR3 DNA reads TGCGCCAGCAGCCAACCCATACTAGCTTCCTCGGGGAATGAGCAGTTCTTC. Its translation: CASSQPILASSGNEQFF.

There are a few counts of this clonotype. The chain couples TRBV7-8 to TRBJ2-7, with D tentatively TRBD1 (6 bases). The germline V gene has CDR1 SGHVS and CDR2 FQNEAQ. The V end was cut by 5 bases, the J end by 1 base, with 21 bases between. This CDR3 comprises 17 residues. CDR3 nucleotide sequence: TGTGCCAGCAGCCCAACCAGGGGTGTACGGGCGTCCTACGAGCAGTACTTC. It is translated as CASSPTRGVRASYEQYF. The full variable domain, in which reference TRBV7-8 and TRBJ2-7 provide the parts outside the CDR3, is GAGVSQSPRYKVAKRGQDVALRCDPISGHVSLFWYQQALGQGPEFLTYFQNEAQLDKSGLPSDRFFAERPEGSVSTLKIQRTQQEDSAVYLCASSPTRGVRASYEQYFGPGTRLTVT.

This clonotype came up a few times. V is TRBV12-3 or TRBV12-4 and J is TRBJ1-6; D is ambiguous. The V and J ends lost 6 bases and 12 bases respectively, with 12 bases between them. The CDR3 loop spans 12 amino acids. CDR3 region: CASSGRSGPLHF. The CDR3, as DNA: TGTGCCAGCAGCGGTCGGTCGGGACCCCTCCACTTT.

This sequence joins TRBV6-5 and TRBJ1-1; 9 bases fit TRBD1. This CDR3 is built from 17 residues. V trimming: 5 bases; J trimming: 2 bases; junction bases outside the gene matches: 12. Germline assignment: CDR1 MNHEY and CDR2 SVGAGI. The CDR3 is CASSTRPWDRVNTEAFF. CDR3 nucleotide sequence: TGTGCCAGCAGTACTCGTCCTTGGGACAGGGTTAACACTGAAGCTTTCTTT.

This sequence joins TRBV6-2 or TRBV6-3 and TRBJ1-5; TRBD1 is a possible D gene (5 bases). The V gene's germline CDR1 is MNHEY and CDR2 SVGEGT. The CDR3 runs 14 residues. Trimming removed 8 bases from V and 0 bases from J, with 11 bases in between. The CDR3 spells CASADGGSNQPQHF. CDR3 bases: TGTGCCAGCGCCGACGGGGGTAGCAATCAGCCCCAGCATTTT.

This chain uses TRBV30 with TRBJ1-2; possibly TRBD1 for D (5 bases). V gave up 5 bases and J gave up 8 bases, with 15 bases separating them. Per germline, CDR1 GTSNPN and CDR2 SVGIG (reference sequence). CDR3 length: 12 residues. CDR3 loop: CAWAHPGSGYTF. The CDR3 DNA sequence: TGTGCCTGGGCACATCCAGGGTCCGGCTACACCTTC.

The V gene is TRBV5-5, the J gene TRBJ2-5; possibly TRBD1 for D (5 bases). This CDR3 has 13 amino acids. Trimming removed 4 bases at V and 5 bases at J, with 12 bases between. Germline CDR1 SGHKS, CDR2 YYEKEE (reference sequence). As DNA, the CDR3 is TGTGCCAGCAGCCCGACCCCAGGGGAGACCCAGTACTTC. Amino acids: CASSPTPGETQYF.